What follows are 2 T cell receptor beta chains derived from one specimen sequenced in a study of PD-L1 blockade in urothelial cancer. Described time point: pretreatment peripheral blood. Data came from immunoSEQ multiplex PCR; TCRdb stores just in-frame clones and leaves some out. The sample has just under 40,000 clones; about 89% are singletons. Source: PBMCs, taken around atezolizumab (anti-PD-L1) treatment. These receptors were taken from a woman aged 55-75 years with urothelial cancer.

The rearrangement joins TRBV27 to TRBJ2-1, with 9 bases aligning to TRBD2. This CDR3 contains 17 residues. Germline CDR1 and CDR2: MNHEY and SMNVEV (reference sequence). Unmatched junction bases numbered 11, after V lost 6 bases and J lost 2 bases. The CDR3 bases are TGTGCCAGCAGACGCCTAGTGCGGGGGGGCCCCTACAATGAGCAGTTCTTC. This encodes CASRRLVRGGPYNEQFF.

CDR3: CASSHGLAGGPGELFF. The DNA of the CDR3 is TGCGCCAGCAGCCATGGACTAGCGGGAGGACCGGGGGAGCTGTTTTTT. The J gene is TRBJ2-2, the V gene TRBV4-3, with 14 bases lining up with TRBD2. The germline CDR1 and CDR2 sequences are LGHNA and YSLEER. With 3 bases clipped from V and 8 bases from J, the junction kept 5 bases outside the gene matches. The CDR3 consists of 16 residues.